A selection of T cell receptor beta chains follows, all from one sample in a study of blood T cell repertoires in COVID-19. TCRdb keeps only in-frame clones here, not all; method: immunoSEQ multiplex PCR. Of roughly 91,000 clones listed, 79% are singletons. The sequenced sample consisted of peripheral blood. These receptors all stem from a man between 65 and 80 years old with acute or convalescent COVID-19. CDR3s include the opening cysteine and the closing phenylalanine or tryptophan. A D gene is named only where the DNA matches it firmly. A clone size is listed for some rows: how often the clone was seen (once, few, many), or a class if it is expanded.

clone_size	v_call	d_call	j_call	cdr3_nt	cdr3_aa
once	TRBV5-1	.	TRBJ2-2	TGCGCCAGCAGCTTGGACGGTACCGGGGAGCTGTTTTTT	CASSLDGTGELFF
.	TRBV6-5	TRBD1	TRBJ1-5	TGTGCCAGCAGTTTAACCGGGACAGGGGGTAATCAGCCCCAGCATTTT	CASSLTGTGGNQPQHF
.	TRBV4-2	.	TRBJ2-3	TGTGCCAGCAGCCAAGATGTCGGCGAGGATTCCACAGATACGCAGTATTTT	CASSQDVGEDSTDTQYF
.	TRBV3-1/TRBV3-2	TRBD2	TRBJ2-1	TGTGCCAGCAGCAAAAGTGGACTAGCGGGGACGTCCTACAATGAGCAGTTCTTC	CASSKSGLAGTSYNEQFF
.	TRBV5-1	.	TRBJ2-2	TGCGCCAGCAGCCCTACTCTTACCGGGGAGCTGTTTTTT	CASSPTLTGELFF
few	TRBV19	TRBD1	TRBJ1-2	TGTGCCAGTAGTATTGGGACAGGCGGCTACACCTTC	CASSIGTGGYTF
.	TRBV19	.	TRBJ1-2	TGTGCCAGTAGTAAGACAGACTACTATGGCTACACCTTC	CASSKTDYYGYTF
once	TRBV15	TRBD2	TRBJ2-7	TGTGCCACCAGCCGCGGGGGAAGCTCCTACGAGCAGTACTTC	CATSRGGSSYEQYF
.	TRBV5-4	.	TRBJ1-2	TGTGCCAGCAGCTTCCCGGAGAGAGGAGGCTACACCTTC	CASSFPERGGYTF
.	TRBV7-7	TRBD1	TRBJ1-3	TGTGCCAGCAGCCCGGACAGGGGGGACACCATATATTTT	CASSPDRGDTIYF
.	TRBV7-9	.	TRBJ2-2	TGTGCCAGCATCCTTCAGGGCGGACCAACCGGGGAGCTGTTTTTT	CASILQGGPTGELFF
.	TRBV12-3/TRBV12-4	.	TRBJ2-3	TGTGCCAGCAGCCGACAACCCACAGATACGCAGTATTTT	CASSRQPTDTQYF
.	TRBV6-5	TRBD2	TRBJ2-1	TGTGCCAGCAGTTACTCGTCTAGCGGGGGGGCGAATGAGCAGTTCTTC	CASSYSSSGGANEQFF
.	TRBV10-2	.	TRBJ2-7	TGCGCCAGCAGTGAGTACAGGGTTCGGTACGAGCAGTACTTC	CASSEYRVRYEQYF
.	TRBV5-6	TRBD2	TRBJ2-4	TGTGCCAGCAGCTTCCGACTAGCGGGGGCGGGGAACATTCAGTACTTC	CASSFRLAGAGNIQYF
.	TRBV6-1	.	TRBJ2-3	TGTGCCAGCAGTGGCCGATCAGAACCCCGCGGTATGGTCACGCAGTATTTT	CASSGRSEPRGMVTQYF
once	TRBV2	.	TRBJ1-5	TGTGCCAGCAGTCAATACAAGGGGAGCAATCAGCCCCAGCATTTT	CASSQYKGSNQPQHF
.	TRBV6-1	.	TRBJ1-4	TGTGCCAGCAGTGCGTTAACAGGGTTTCAAGGGGAAAAACTGTTTTTT	CASSALTGFQGEKLFF
.	TRBV14	TRBD1	TRBJ2-2	TGTGCCAGCAGCCGACAGGGGACGTTCACCGGGGAGCTGTTTTTT	CASSRQGTFTGELFF
.	TRBV3-1/TRBV3-2	.	TRBJ1-5	TGTGCCAGCAGCCAAGGGAGGAGTGGCAATCAGCCCCAGCATTTT	CASSQGRSGNQPQHF
.	TRBV10-2	.	TRBJ2-2	TGCGCCAGCAGTGAGTCAAGGGGATACACCGGGGAGCTGTTTTTT	CASSESRGYTGELFF
few	TRBV6-1	.	TRBJ2-1	TGTGCCAGCAGTGAACTCCCCCGCAATGAGCAGTTCTTC	CASSELPRNEQFF
.	TRBV28	.	TRBJ2-7	TGTGCCAGCAGCGGGGCCTACGAGCAGTACTTC	CASSGAYEQYF
.	TRBV7-9	TRBD2	TRBJ2-1	TGTGCCAGCAGCGCCACCGGGACTAGCGAGACGCAGTTCTTC	CASSATGTSETQFF
.	TRBV4-1	.	TRBJ1-4	TGCGCCAGCAGCCAAGACCAGGCTAATGAAAAACTGTTTTTT	CASSQDQANEKLFF
.	TRBV6-5	.	TRBJ2-3	TGTGCCAGCAGTCAGGGCAGGGATACGCAGTATTTT	CASSQGRDTQYF
once	TRBV28	TRBD1	TRBJ1-5	TGTGCCAGCAGTCGACAGGGGGTCGATCAGCCCCAGCATTTT	CASSRQGVDQPQHF
.	TRBV19	.	TRBJ1-1	TGTGCCAGTAGTGAATGGACACGCCTGGAGACTGAAGCTTTCTTT	CASSEWTRLETEAFF
.	TRBV18	TRBD1	TRBJ2-1	TGTGCCAGCTCACCAGCGATACAGGGGGCGAATGAGCAGTTCTTC	CASSPAIQGANEQFF
.	TRBV19	TRBD1	TRBJ1-2	TGTGCCAGTAGTACGACAGGGCTGATGGTCAACACCTTC	CASSTTGLMVNTF
.	TRBV19	TRBD2	TRBJ2-1	TGTGCCAGTAGTATTCAAGCGGGGGATTTTACCTACAATGAGCAGTTCTTC	CASSIQAGDFTYNEQFF
.	TRBV19	.	TRBJ1-2	TGTGCCAGTAGTACCCAGGGATGGCTCGGTAACGGCTACACCTTC	CASSTQGWLGNGYTF
.	TRBV19	TRBD1	TRBJ1-2	TGTGCCAGTGCACAGGGGGCAGTTGACTATGGCTACACCTTC	CASAQGAVDYGYTF
.	TRBV10-2	.	TRBJ2-3	TGCGCCAGCAGTGGACAGGAAAGGCAGTATTTT	CASSGQERQYF
.	TRBV5-1	.	TRBJ1-1	TGCGCCAGCAGCCCTACTGTTATGAACACTGAAGCTTTCTTT	CASSPTVMNTEAFF
few	TRBV19	.	TRBJ1-6	TGTGCCAGTAGTATAGATCGGGTAGCACCCCTCCACTTT	CASSIDRVAPLHF
.	TRBV19	.	TRBJ2-1	TGTGCCAGTAGTATATTGGGGAGCTCCTACAATGAGCAGTTCTTC	CASSILGSSYNEQFF